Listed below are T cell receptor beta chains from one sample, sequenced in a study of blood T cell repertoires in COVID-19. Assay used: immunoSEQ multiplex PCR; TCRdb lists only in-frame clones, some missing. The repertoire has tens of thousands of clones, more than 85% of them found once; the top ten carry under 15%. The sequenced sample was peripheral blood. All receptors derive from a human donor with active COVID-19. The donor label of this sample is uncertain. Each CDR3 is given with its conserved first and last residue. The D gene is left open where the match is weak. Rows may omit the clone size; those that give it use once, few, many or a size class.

CDR3aa: CASSIGPGGLQETQYF
CDR3nt: TGTGCCAGTAGTATAGGTCCAGGGGGCCTCCAAGAGACCCAGTACTTC
abundance: -
d_gene: TRBD1
j_gene: TRBJ2-5
v_gene: TRBV19

CDR3aa: CASSYSLGTTTDTQYF
CDR3nt: TGTGCCAGCAGTTACTCCTTGGGGACTACCACAGATACGCAGTATTTT
abundance: -
d_gene: TRBD2
j_gene: TRBJ2-3
v_gene: TRBV6-5

CDR3aa: CASSYSTGSSYEQYF
CDR3nt: TGTGCCAGCAGTTACTCGACAGGGTCCTCCTACGAGCAGTACTTC
abundance: -
d_gene: TRBD1
j_gene: TRBJ2-7
v_gene: TRBV6-5

CDR3aa: CASSLTGPTEAFF
CDR3nt: TGCGCCAGCAGTTTAACAGGTCCCACTGAAGCTTTCTTT
abundance: -
d_gene: -
j_gene: TRBJ1-1
v_gene: TRBV10-1

CDR3aa: CASSPDWETQYF
CDR3nt: TGTGCCAGCAGTCCAGATTGGGAGACCCAGTACTTC
abundance: -
d_gene: -
j_gene: TRBJ2-5
v_gene: TRBV27

CDR3aa: CASSLGWGGMSSYTF
CDR3nt: TGTGCCAGCAGCTTGGGTTGGGGGGGCATGTCTAGCTACACCTTC
abundance: -
d_gene: -
j_gene: TRBJ1-2
v_gene: TRBV7-2

CDR3aa: CASSQQSDTEAFF
CDR3nt: TGCGCCAGCAGCCAACAGAGCGACACTGAAGCTTTCTTT
abundance: -
d_gene: -
j_gene: TRBJ1-1
v_gene: TRBV4-3

CDR3aa: CASSLGGNEQFF
CDR3nt: TGTGCCAGCAGTTTAGGCGGGAATGAGCAGTTCTTC
abundance: once
d_gene: -
j_gene: TRBJ2-1
v_gene: TRBV27

CDR3aa: CASSLSTFGQRNNEQFF
CDR3nt: TGTGCCAGCAGCTTATCGACTTTTGGACAGCGAAACAATGAGCAGTTCTTC
abundance: -
d_gene: -
j_gene: TRBJ2-1
v_gene: TRBV7-8

CDR3aa: CASSQGSSGAYNEQFF
CDR3nt: TGTGCCAGCAGCCAAGGATCCAGCGGGGCCTACAATGAGCAGTTCTTC
abundance: -
d_gene: TRBD2
j_gene: TRBJ2-1
v_gene: TRBV14

CDR3aa: CASRRLAGDNEQFF
CDR3nt: TGTGCCAGCAGGAGGTTAGCGGGTGACAATGAGCAGTTCTTC
abundance: -
d_gene: TRBD2
j_gene: TRBJ2-1
v_gene: TRBV6-4

CDR3aa: CASSAHSAGAGNEQFF
CDR3nt: TGCGCCAGCAGTGCCCACTCAGCGGGAGCGGGGAATGAGCAGTTCTTC
abundance: -
d_gene: TRBD2
j_gene: TRBJ2-1
v_gene: TRBV10-1

CDR3aa: CASSQHYGPSGVHQYF
CDR3nt: TGCGCCAGCAGCCAACACTACGGACCGAGCGGGGTGCATCAGTATTTT
abundance: -
d_gene: TRBD2
j_gene: TRBJ2-3
v_gene: TRBV4-3

CDR3aa: CALTVNTEAFF
CDR3nt: TGTGCCTTGACAGTGAACACTGAAGCTTTCTTT
abundance: -
d_gene: -
j_gene: TRBJ1-1
v_gene: TRBV30

CDR3aa: CASSLTGIEQYF
CDR3nt: TGTGCCAGCAGTCTAACAGGGATCGAGCAGTACTTC
abundance: -
d_gene: -
j_gene: TRBJ2-7
v_gene: TRBV12-3/TRBV12-4

CDR3aa: CAWSTQGSQPQHF
CDR3nt: TGTGCCTGGAGTACACAGGGATCTCAGCCCCAGCATTTT
abundance: -
d_gene: -
j_gene: TRBJ1-5
v_gene: TRBV30

CDR3aa: CASSARGERGQNEQYF
CDR3nt: TGTGCCAGCAGCGCCCGCGGTGAGAGGGGGCAAAACGAGCAGTACTTC
abundance: -
d_gene: TRBD1
j_gene: TRBJ2-7
v_gene: TRBV9

CDR3aa: CASSLGLAGEYNEQFF
CDR3nt: TGTGCCAGCAGCTTGGGCCTAGCGGGAGAGTACAATGAGCAGTTCTTC
abundance: -
d_gene: TRBD2
j_gene: TRBJ2-1
v_gene: TRBV7-8

CDR3aa: CASTFSGGRVYEQYF
CDR3nt: TGTGCCAGCACTTTTAGCGGGGGCCGTGTCTACGAGCAGTACTTC
abundance: -
d_gene: TRBD2
j_gene: TRBJ2-7
v_gene: TRBV28

CDR3aa: CASSLQLAGGPSNEQFF
CDR3nt: TGCGCCAGCAGCTTGCAACTAGCGGGAGGGCCGAGCAATGAGCAGTTCTTC
abundance: -
d_gene: TRBD2
j_gene: TRBJ2-1
v_gene: TRBV5-1

CDR3aa: CASSSGWGNTEAFF
CDR3nt: TGTGCCAGCTCATCAGGGTGGGGGAACACTGAAGCTTTCTTT
abundance: -
d_gene: -
j_gene: TRBJ1-1
v_gene: TRBV18

CDR3aa: CASSLQGTSNQPQHF
CDR3nt: TGTGCCAGCAGCTTACAGGGGACTAGCAATCAGCCCCAGCATTTT
abundance: once
d_gene: -
j_gene: TRBJ1-5
v_gene: TRBV11-3

CDR3aa: CATSRGAGLAETYEQYF
CDR3nt: TGTGCCACCAGCAGAGGGGCAGGACTAGCGGAAACCTACGAGCAGTACTTC
abundance: -
d_gene: TRBD2
j_gene: TRBJ2-7
v_gene: TRBV15

CDR3aa: CASSAGTGTYEQYF
CDR3nt: TGTGCCAGCAGCGCCGGGACAGGGACCTACGAGCAGTACTTC
abundance: -
d_gene: TRBD1
j_gene: TRBJ2-7
v_gene: TRBV6-5

CDR3aa: CASSHYGQGKNEQYF
CDR3nt: TGTGCCAGCAGCCACTATGGACAGGGCAAGAACGAGCAGTACTTC
abundance: -
d_gene: TRBD1
j_gene: TRBJ2-7
v_gene: TRBV6-6

CDR3aa: CASSKRPGQGNTEAFF
CDR3nt: TGTGCCAGCAGCAAGAGGCCGGGACAGGGGAACACTGAAGCTTTCTTT
abundance: once
d_gene: TRBD1
j_gene: TRBJ1-1
v_gene: TRBV11-2

CDR3aa: CASNTLGGDPQETQYF
CDR3nt: TGTGCCAGCAACACCCTGGGAGGGGACCCACAAGAGACCCAGTACTTC
abundance: -
d_gene: TRBD2
j_gene: TRBJ2-5
v_gene: TRBV9

CDR3aa: CASSESLDRVDTEAFF
CDR3nt: TGCGCCAGCAGTGAGTCTCTGGACAGGGTAGATACTGAAGCTTTCTTT
abundance: -
d_gene: TRBD1
j_gene: TRBJ1-1
v_gene: TRBV10-1

CDR3aa: CASSQAGISGNTIYF
CDR3nt: TGTGCCAGCAGCCAAGCGGGGATTTCTGGAAACACCATATATTTT
abundance: -
d_gene: -
j_gene: TRBJ1-3
v_gene: TRBV14

CDR3aa: CASSHRRETQYF
CDR3nt: TGTGCCAGCAGTCACAGAAGGGAGACCCAGTACTTC
abundance: -
d_gene: -
j_gene: TRBJ2-5
v_gene: TRBV6-5

CDR3aa: CASRQGSYEQYF
CDR3nt: TGCGCCAGCAGGCAGGGCTCCTACGAGCAGTACTTC
abundance: -
d_gene: -
j_gene: TRBJ2-7
v_gene: TRBV10-2

CDR3aa: CASSRELANYGYTF
CDR3nt: TGTGCCAGCAGCCGCGAATTGGCTAACTATGGCTACACCTTC
abundance: -
d_gene: -
j_gene: TRBJ1-2
v_gene: TRBV28

CDR3aa: CASSHQGRNQPQHF
CDR3nt: TGTGCCAGTAGTCATCAGGGGCGCAATCAGCCCCAGCATTTT
abundance: -
d_gene: -
j_gene: TRBJ1-5
v_gene: TRBV19

CDR3aa: CASSPTELSSYEQYF
CDR3nt: TGTGCCAGCTCACCTACGGAGCTGAGCTCCTACGAGCAGTACTTC
abundance: few
d_gene: -
j_gene: TRBJ2-7
v_gene: TRBV18

CDR3aa: CASSADRGLLIEQYF
CDR3nt: TGTGCCAGCAGCGCTGACAGGGGACTTCTCATCGAGCAGTACTTC
abundance: -
d_gene: TRBD1
j_gene: TRBJ2-7
v_gene: TRBV5-4

CDR3aa: CASSLAWGRIETQYF
CDR3nt: TGTGCCAGCAGCTTGGCCTGGGGCAGAATAGAGACCCAGTACTTC
abundance: once
d_gene: -
j_gene: TRBJ2-5
v_gene: TRBV5-4

CDR3aa: CATSPMGTGSYNEQFF
CDR3nt: TGTGCCACCAGCCCCATGGGCACCGGCTCCTACAATGAGCAGTTCTTC
abundance: -
d_gene: -
j_gene: TRBJ2-1
v_gene: TRBV15

CDR3aa: CASSPLGQGWNTEAFF
CDR3nt: TGTGCCAGCTCACCACTCGGACAGGGCTGGAACACTGAAGCTTTCTTT
abundance: -
d_gene: TRBD1
j_gene: TRBJ1-1
v_gene: TRBV18

CDR3aa: CASSLRDSNSPLHF
CDR3nt: TGTGCCAGCAGCCTCCGGGACAGCAATTCACCCCTCCACTTT
abundance: once
d_gene: TRBD1
j_gene: TRBJ1-6
v_gene: TRBV3-1/TRBV3-2

CDR3aa: CASSVSSGNFEQYF
CDR3nt: TGTGCCAGCAGCGTGAGTAGCGGGAACTTCGAGCAGTACTTC
abundance: -
d_gene: TRBD2
j_gene: TRBJ2-7
v_gene: TRBV9

CDR3aa: CASSTGRAGVLLGTDTQYF
CDR3nt: TGTGCCAGCAGCACAGGGAGAGCGGGAGTGTTATTAGGCACAGATACGCAGTATTTT
abundance: -
d_gene: TRBD2
j_gene: TRBJ2-3
v_gene: TRBV2

CDR3aa: CASSVRLAGVSTYEQYF
CDR3nt: TGTGCCAGCAGTGTCAGACTAGCGGGAGTATCGACCTACGAGCAGTACTTC
abundance: -
d_gene: TRBD2
j_gene: TRBJ2-7
v_gene: TRBV27

CDR3aa: CAISEAGNQPQHF
CDR3nt: TGTGCCATCAGTGAGGCAGGGAATCAGCCCCAGCATTTT
abundance: -
d_gene: -
j_gene: TRBJ1-5
v_gene: TRBV10-3

CDR3aa: CASSGGHGMEAFF
CDR3nt: TGCGCCAGCAGCGGGGGACACGGGATGGAAGCTTTCTTT
abundance: -
d_gene: -
j_gene: TRBJ1-1
v_gene: TRBV5-1

CDR3aa: CASSLVASGRANNEQFF
CDR3nt: TGCGCCAGCAGCTTGGTGGCTAGCGGGAGGGCCAACAATGAGCAGTTCTTC
abundance: -
d_gene: TRBD2
j_gene: TRBJ2-1
v_gene: TRBV5-1

CDR3aa: CASTTSPDTQYF
CDR3nt: TGTGCCAGCACCACTAGTCCAGATACGCAGTATTTT
abundance: -
d_gene: -
j_gene: TRBJ2-3
v_gene: TRBV28

CDR3aa: CSASRAGGLYSNQPQHF
CDR3nt: TGCAGTGCTAGTCGGGCAGGGGGCCTTTATAGCAATCAGCCCCAGCATTTT
abundance: -
d_gene: TRBD1
j_gene: TRBJ1-5
v_gene: TRBV20-1

CDR3aa: CASRFSPPRGDEQFF
CDR3nt: TGTGCAAGTCGCTTTTCTCCCCCCAGGGGCGATGAGCAGTTCTTC
abundance: once
d_gene: -
j_gene: TRBJ2-1
v_gene: TRBV12-2

CDR3aa: CASSLRGFDTGELFF
CDR3nt: TGCGCCAGCAGCTTGAGGGGGTTTGACACCGGGGAGCTGTTTTTT
abundance: -
d_gene: -
j_gene: TRBJ2-2
v_gene: TRBV5-1

CDR3aa: CASGGTGPNQPQHF
CDR3nt: TGTGCCAGCGGAGGGACAGGCCCCAATCAGCCCCAGCATTTT
abundance: -
d_gene: TRBD1
j_gene: TRBJ1-5
v_gene: TRBV7-2

CDR3aa: CASSTTSGITNEQFF
CDR3nt: TGTGCCAGCAGTACTACTAGCGGGATAACGAATGAGCAGTTCTTC
abundance: few
d_gene: TRBD2
j_gene: TRBJ2-1
v_gene: TRBV6-2/TRBV6-3

CDR3aa: CASSQERSRQETQYF
CDR3nt: TGTGCCAGCAGCCAAGAGAGGAGCAGACAAGAGACCCAGTACTTC
abundance: -
d_gene: -
j_gene: TRBJ2-5
v_gene: TRBV14

CDR3aa: CASSLGSDYGYTF
CDR3nt: TGTGCCAGCAGCTTGGGGTCGGACTATGGCTACACCTTC
abundance: once
d_gene: -
j_gene: TRBJ1-2
v_gene: TRBV5-6

CDR3aa: CASSVDAGSYNEQFF
CDR3nt: TGTGCCAGCAGCGTAGATGCAGGATCCTACAATGAGCAGTTCTTC
abundance: -
d_gene: -
j_gene: TRBJ2-1
v_gene: TRBV9

CDR3aa: CASSLWGAGSTDTQYF
CDR3nt: TGTGCCAGCAGCTTATGGGGAGCGGGAAGCACAGATACGCAGTATTTT
abundance: -
d_gene: TRBD2
j_gene: TRBJ2-3
v_gene: TRBV7-9

CDR3aa: CAIRETGSSYEQYF
CDR3nt: TGTGCCATCAGGGAGACAGGCAGCTCCTACGAGCAGTACTTC
abundance: few
d_gene: -
j_gene: TRBJ2-7
v_gene: TRBV10-3

CDR3aa: CASSFTGNSYGYTF
CDR3nt: TGCGCCAGCAGTTTCACAGGGAATAGCTATGGCTACACCTTC
abundance: -
d_gene: -
j_gene: TRBJ1-2
v_gene: TRBV10-1

CDR3aa: CASSERLAASTDTQYF
CDR3nt: TGCGCCAGCAGTGAAAGGCTAGCGGCTAGCACAGATACGCAGTATTTT
abundance: -
d_gene: TRBD2
j_gene: TRBJ2-3
v_gene: TRBV10-1

CDR3aa: CASSFADSNEQFF
CDR3nt: TGTGCCAGCAGCTTTGCAGACTCGAATGAGCAGTTCTTC
abundance: -
d_gene: -
j_gene: TRBJ2-1
v_gene: TRBV7-3